The 15 T cell receptor beta chains below all came from one sample that was sequenced in a study of shared clonotypes between healthy human individuals. TCRdb keeps only in-frame clones here, not all; method: immunoSEQ multiplex PCR. The sample records around 2.5 million clones, approximately 93% being singletons. Material for sequencing was naive CD4+ T cells from PBMCs. Subset of the sample: CD45RA+ positively selected. Receptors originate from a man aged 18 to 30 in good health. Some clones in this sample may be carry-over from other donors' samples.

The V and J genes are TRBV29-1 and TRBJ1-1; 10 bases are a match to TRBD1. Per germline, CDR1 SQVTM and CDR2 ANQGSEA. The CDR3 length is 14 residues. The trim removed 6 bases at V and 3 bases at J, leaving 7 bases unmatched. CDR3 sequence reads: CSVVDRGRHTEAFF. DNA of the CDR3: TGCAGCGTCGTTGACAGGGGGCGTCACACTGAAGCTTTCTTT.

V gene TRBV5-1 combines with J gene TRBJ2-2; D possibly matches TRBD1 or TRBD2 (5 bases each). This CDR3 contains 14 residues. V was pared by 5 bases and J by 6 bases, with 14 bases between. CDR1 is SGHRS, CDR2 YFSETQ, per germline. CDR3 sequence (DNA): TGCGCCAGCAGTTGGGATGGGGGTCCCGGGGAGCTGTTTTTT. Its protein is CASSWDGGPGELFF.

V and J are TRBV7-2 and TRBJ2-5, with TRBD1 identical over 7 bases. Germline trimming cut 5 bases from V and 5 bases from J; bases unmatched to any gene: 11. Germline lookup yields CDR1 SGHTA and CDR2 FQGNSA. The length of the CDR3 is 15 residues. The CDR3 here is CASSTLQGNWETQYF. DNA of the CDR3: TGTGCCAGCAGCACGCTACAGGGGAATTGGGAGACCCAGTACTTC.

The chain couples TRBV6-5 to TRBJ1-3; D unclear. The CDR3 extends over 15 amino acids. With 6 bases removed from V and 0 bases from J, the gap between germline ends came to 12 bases. Germline V lookup: CDR1 MNHEY, CDR2 SVGAGI. In nucleotides, the CDR3 is TGTGCCAGCAGCCTTGGACGGAACTCTGGAAACACCATATATTTT. It is translated as CASSLGRNSGNTIYF.

This chain uses TRBV29-1 with TRBJ1-1; TRBD1 matches 11 bases. V gave up 0 bases and J gave up 6 bases; unmatched junction bases: 3. CDR3 length: 14 residues. The V gene's germline CDR1 is SQVTM and CDR2 ANQGSEA. CDR3 amino acids: CSVEDRTGGSEAFF. The CDR3 bases are TGCAGCGTTGAAGATAGGACAGGGGGCTCTGAAGCTTTCTTT.

DNA for the CDR3: TGCGCCAGCAACCCGGGTATTAGCGGGGTCTCGGATGAGCAGTTCTTC. Translated, it gives CASNPGISGVSDEQFF. The V and J genes are TRBV5-1 and TRBJ2-1; TRBD2 matches at 8 bases. Per germline, CDR1 SGHRS and CDR2 YFSETQ. V was clipped by 6 bases and J by 8 bases; unmatched bases: 16. The CDR3 contains 16 residues. Filled out from reference TRBV5-1 and TRBJ2-1, the complete variable domain reads KAGVTQTPRYLIKTRGQQVTLSCSPISGHRSVSWYQQTPGQGLQFLFEYFSETQRNKGNFPGRFSGRQFSNSRSEMNVSTLELGDSALYLCASNPGISGVSDEQFFGPGTRLTVL.

The chain links TRBV19 to TRBJ2-7; 10 nucleotides line up with TRBD2. The V gene end was trimmed by 11 bases and the J gene end by 2 bases; junction bases not matched to a gene: 12. Germline values: CDR1 LNHDA, CDR2 SQIVND (reference sequence). The CDR3 contains 15 residues. CDR3 sequence (DNA): TGTGCCTCTACGGTGGGACTAGCGCAGACCTACGAGCAGTACTTC. Its translation is CASTVGLAQTYEQYF.

The J gene is TRBJ1-1, the V gene TRBV28, with D tentatively TRBD1 (5 bases). This CDR3 spans 15 amino acids. Deletions cut 5 bases from V and 1 base from J, with 14 bases between. CDR1 and CDR2 (germline): MDHEN, SYDVKM. The CDR3 DNA sequence: TGTGCCAGCAGTGCCTGGGACGGCAAGAACACTGAAGCTTTCTTT. This gives the protein CASSAWDGKNTEAFF.

The V call is TRBV18, the J call TRBJ2-2; no reliable D call. V shed 3 bases and J shed 1 base, with 12 bases lying between them. The V gene's germline CDR1 is KGHSH and CDR2 LQKENI. The CDR3 contains 16 residues. This CDR3 is CASSPSTGGNTGELFF. CDR3 DNA: TGTGCCAGCTCACCCTCTACGGGCGGGAACACCGGGGAGCTGTTTTTT.

The genes are TRBV2 and TRBJ2-7, with TRBD1 matching over 7 bases. The CDR3 loop spans 13 amino acids. Germline CDR1 reads SNHLY; CDR2 reads FYNNEI. V dropped 5 bases and J dropped 6; count of bases not matched to a gene: 7. The CDR3 bases are TGTGCCAGCAGTCCCGACAGGGTGCGCGAGCAGTACTTC. Translated, it gives CASSPDRVREQYF.

Notes on this clone: The sample holds other DNA sequences that translate to the same CDR3. The rearrangement joins TRBV9 to TRBJ2-5; possible D gene TRBD1, 5 bases. Germline CDR1 is SGDLS and CDR2 is YYNGEE. The CDR3 loop spans 13 amino acids. Trimming cost V 3 bases and J 5 bases, with 11 bases left between them. The CDR3 here is CASSARQQETQYF. The CDR3 DNA reads TGTGCCAGCAGCGCAAGACAGCAGGAGACCCAGTACTTC.

This clone was counted once. The V gene is TRBV5-1, the J gene TRBJ2-5; 9 nucleotides align to TRBD2. Germline V CDR1 and CDR2: SGHRS, YFSETQ. V dropped 4 bases and J dropped 3; count of bases not matched to a gene: 13. CDR3 length: 17 amino acids. CDR3 loop: CASSRHAGGPLEETQYF. In DNA, the CDR3 is TGCGCCAGCAGCCGACATGCGGGAGGGCCGCTTGAAGAGACCCAGTACTTC. Supplemented by reference TRBV5-1 and TRBJ2-5, the full variable domain reads KAGVTQTPRYLIKTRGQQVTLSCSPISGHRSVSWYQQTPGQGLQFLFEYFSETQRNKGNFPGRFSGRQFSNSRSEMNVSTLELGDSALYLCASSRHAGGPLEETQYFGPGTRLLVL.

The chain links TRBV11-2 to TRBJ2-7; the D is unclear. The V gene lost 5 bases and the J gene lost 2 bases, with 13 bases spanning the gap. Germline assignment: CDR1 SGHAT and CDR2 FQNNGV. This CDR3 region has 14 residues. The DNA for the CDR3 is TGTGCCAGCAGCCGGGCGGCGGAAACCTACGAGCAGTACTTC. Protein product: CASSRAAETYEQYF.

V and J are TRBV7-3 and TRBJ1-2; the match to TRBD1 covers 7 bases. Germline-derived CDR1 and CDR2 are SGHTA and FQGTGA. This CDR3 region has 14 residues. Trimming removed 2 bases from V and 6 bases from J; junction bases left unmatched: 6. In DNA, the CDR3 is TGTGCCAGCAGCTTACGAGGGGGCGGAGATGGCTACACCTTC. Translating gives CASSLRGGGDGYTF.

The chain couples TRBV4-3 to TRBJ2-7, with 9 bases matching TRBD1. This CDR3 region has 15 residues. Germline V gives CDR1 LGHNA, CDR2 YSLEER. Germline trimming cut 6 bases from V and 6 bases from J; bases unmatched to any gene: 12. CDR3 coding DNA: TGCGCCAGCAGTCTAGACTACGACAGGGGGAGCGAGCAGTACTTC. Its translation: CASSLDYDRGSEQYF.